The rows below give T cell receptor beta chains drawn from one sample of a study of CD8+ T cells in alopecia areata. Sequencing used immunoSEQ multiplex PCR; TCRdb keeps in-frame clones, though not all of them. The table lists approximately 61,000 clones, 96% of them singletons. The sample was CD8+ T cells sorted from blood, taken at week 0. The source of these receptors is a human donor with alopecia areata. Both conserved end residues are part of each CDR3. Fields, in order: clone size, V gene, J gene, D gene, CDR3 DNA, CDR3 protein. The D gene is left open where the match is weak. Only part of the rows carry a size: once, few, many, or a class if the clone is expanded.

>.|TRBV7-9|TRBJ2-7|.
TGTGCCAGCAGCTTTCTCGCCGACTACGAGCAGTACTTC
CASSFLADYEQYF
>.|TRBV29-1|TRBJ2-6|.
TGCAGCGTTGTGGCAGCTGGGGCCAACGTCCTGACTTTC
CSVVAAGANVLTF
>once|TRBV5-1|TRBJ1-2|.
TGCGCCAGCAGCTTGGACAGCCCTAACTATGGCTACACCTTC
CASSLDSPNYGYTF
>.|TRBV5-4|TRBJ2-7|.
TGTGCCAGCAGCTTGTCAGCAGGCCCCGAGCAGTACTTC
CASSLSAGPEQYF
>.|TRBV4-3|TRBJ2-2|.
TGCGCCAGCAGCCAAGAGACGGGACTTCACGGGGAGCTGTTTTTT
CASSQETGLHGELFF
>.|TRBV4-1|TRBJ2-1|.
TGCGCCAGCAGCCAGAGCAATGAGCAGTTCTTC
CASSQSNEQFF
>.|TRBV7-6|TRBJ2-7|.
TGTGCCACTGGGGCAGGGGAATCCTACGAGCAGTACTTC
CATGAGESYEQYF
>.|TRBV27|TRBJ2-1|TRBD1
TGTGCCAGCAGTTTCGACCTCAGGGGGACGCAGTTCTTC
CASSFDLRGTQFF
>.|TRBV5-1|TRBJ2-7|TRBD1
TGCGCCAGCAGCCAGGGACAGGTCTACGAGCAGTACTTC
CASSQGQVYEQYF
>.|TRBV6-4|TRBJ2-3|.
TGTGCCAGCAGTGACTTGCCAGGGAGCACAGATACGCAGTATTTT
CASSDLPGSTDTQYF